These 20 T cell receptor beta chains were sequenced from one sample in a study of beta chain features in type 1 diabetes. Overall study results and limits: There was a moderate but significant shortening of TCRB CDR3s in all four CD4+ subsets of Type 1 diabetes patients.

Of the isolated RNA, all was reverse transcribed, and so the sequenced material was expressed TCRB transcripts. TCRdb keeps only in-frame clones here, not all; method: immunoSEQ multiplex PCR. This table has around 150,000 clones, 6.5% to 10% appearing once. The antigens for these receptors are not known. The sequenced sample consisted of central memory CD4+ T cells from blood. Source of these receptors: a young woman with type 1 diabetes.

The chain combines TRBV15 with TRBJ2-7; TRBD2 aligns across 12 bases. Germline V lookup: CDR1 LNHNV, CDR2 YYDKDF (reference sequence). There are 16 residues in the CDR3. The V gene end was trimmed by 1 base and the J gene end by 5 bases; junction bases not matched to a gene: 6. This CDR3 is CATSRGLAGGFHEQYF. The CDR3 bases are TGTGCCACCAGCAGAGGCCTAGCGGGGGGGTTCCACGAGCAGTACTTC.

This chain uses TRBV6-5 with TRBJ2-5; D remains unclear. V lost 4 bases, J lost 5 bases, and 11 bases lay in between. Germline V gives CDR1 MNHEY, CDR2 SVGAGI. This CDR3 spans 13 amino acids. CDR3 nucleotide sequence: TGTGCCAGCAGTTCCCCGGGTCTTGAGACCCAGTACTTC. This codes for CASSSPGLETQYF.

This clone has a handful of counts. The chain couples TRBV4-3 to TRBJ2-3; TRBD2 might be the D (5 bases). CDR3 length: 17 amino acids. Looked up from germline, CDR1 is LGHNA and CDR2 is YSLEER. Trimming removed 0 bases from V and 1 base from J, with 14 bases in between. CDR3 in amino acids: CASSQDRGPWGTDTQYF. CDR3 DNA sequence: TGCGCCAGCAGCCAAGATCGAGGGCCTTGGGGCACAGATACGCAGTATTTT.

Only a few counts were recorded for this clone. J is TRBJ2-1 and V is TRBV5-1, with TRBD2 identical over 10 bases. The CDR3 length is 17 residues. V trimming: 3 bases; J trimming: 2 bases; junction bases outside the gene matches: 8. Germline CDR1 SGHRS, CDR2 YFSETQ. This chain's CDR3 is CASSWEGLAVTYNEQFF. The DNA for the CDR3 is TGCGCCAGCAGCTGGGAAGGACTAGCGGTGACCTACAATGAGCAGTTCTTC. Using reference TRBV5-1 and TRBJ2-1 for the parts outside the CDR3, the full variable domain is KAGVTQTPRYLIKTRGQQVTLSCSPISGHRSVSWYQQTPGQGLQFLFEYFSETQRNKGNFPGRFSGRQFSNSRSEMNVSTLELGDSALYLCASSWEGLAVTYNEQFFGPGTRLTVL.

The chain employs TRBV10-3 and TRBJ2-7, with 10 bases identical to TRBD2. V was pared by 3 bases and J by 1 base, with 12 bases of the junction left unmatched. This CDR3 is built from 18 residues. The germline gives CDR1 ENHRY, CDR2 SYGVKD. The CDR3 DNA is TGTGCCATCAGTGACCCGAGGCTAGCGGGAGATGGTTCCTACGAGCAGTACTTC. This sequence encodes CAISDPRLAGDGSYEQYF.

The CDR3 DNA reads TGTGCCAGTAGTATAGATCTATGGGGGGATCAGCCCCAGCATTTT. Translation gives CASSIDLWGDQPQHF. The gene calls are TRBV19 and TRBJ1-5, with D perhaps TRBD1 (5 bases). Germline CDR1 is LNHDA and CDR2 is SQIVND (reference sequence). The CDR3 is 15 amino acids. V was shortened by 0 bases and J by 5 bases, with 11 bases between the two germline ends.

This clone has just a few counts. The rearrangement joins TRBV7-9 to TRBJ2-1, with a possible D match to TRBD2 (5 bases). The CDR3 totals 14 residues. Germline V gene data show CDR1 as SEHNR and CDR2 as FQNEAQ (reference sequence). V dropped 1 base and J dropped 10 bases, with 14 bases sitting between them. The CDR3 protein is CASSLDLTRREQFF. The CDR3 DNA sequence: TGTGCCAGCAGCTTAGACCTTACTAGGCGGGAGCAGTTCTTC.

This clone appeared a few times. This chain joins TRBV30 and TRBJ2-2; a weak D match, TRBD1 (6 bases). CDR1 and CDR2 (germline): GTSNPN, SVGIG (reference sequence). The V and J ends lost 4 bases and 1 base respectively, with 16 bases between them. This CDR3 spans 16 amino acids. The CDR3, as DNA: TGTGCCTGGACCCCCTGGGAAGGGGGGAACACCGGGGAGCTGTTTTTT. Its translation: CAWTPWEGGNTGELFF.

The chain has TRBV9 and TRBJ2-1; 10 bases map to TRBD2. Germline V gene lookup returns CDR1 SGDLS and CDR2 YYNGEE. This CDR3 contains 17 residues. The ends lost 0 bases at V and 2 bases at J; junction bases unmatched: 5. As DNA, the CDR3 is TGTGCCAGCAGCGTAGCGAGCGGGGGGGCCACCTACAATGAGCAGTTCTTC. Its protein is CASSVASGGATYNEQFF.

CDR3 DNA: TGCGCCAGCAGCTCCCCGACAGGGCGCGCGGATTCACCCCTCCACTTT. Protein sequence: CASSSPTGRADSPLHF. This chain joins TRBV5-1 and TRBJ1-6; TRBD1 matches 7 bases. The ends lost 3 bases at V and 8 bases at J; junction bases unmatched: 11. Germline V CDR1 and CDR2: SGHRS, YFSETQ. This CDR3 is built from 16 residues.

To note about this clone: The same CDR3 can be traced to other DNA sequences in this sample. V gene TRBV6-4 combines with J gene TRBJ2-1; D is uncertain. Trimming removed 3 bases at V and 0 bases at J, with 9 bases between. The CDR3 contains 15 residues. The germline gives CDR1 MRHNA, CDR2 SNTAGT. The CDR3 DNA is TGTGCCAGCAGTGAAGACACGAGCTCCTACAATGAGCAGTTCTTC. It is translated as CASSEDTSSYNEQFF.

This clone showed up just a few times. This rearrangement joins TRBV15 to TRBJ1-1, with D tentatively TRBD1 (6 bases). Trimming took 6 bases from V and 1 from J, leaving 12 bases between them. Germline V CDR1 and CDR2: LNHNV, YYDKDF (reference sequence). The CDR3 is 14 residues long. CDR3: CATSKTGQNTEAFF. CDR3 in DNA: TGTGCCACCAGTAAGACAGGCCAGAACACTGAAGCTTTCTTT.

There are a few counts of this clone. V gene TRBV2 combines with J gene TRBJ2-5; TRBD2 matches 11 bases. V shed 4 bases and J 5 bases; nucleotides not matched to a gene: 3. This CDR3 comprises 14 residues. CDR1 is SNHLY and CDR2 is FYNNEI in the germline V gene. The CDR3 reads CASSGRLAGETQYF. The CDR3, as DNA: TGTGCCAGCAGTGGGAGACTAGCGGGGGAGACCCAGTACTTC.

This clone was seen a handful of times. The V call is TRBV7-7, the J call TRBJ2-1, with D perhaps TRBD2 (5 bases). The CDR3 is 14 amino acids. The V gene lost 5 bases and the J gene lost 9 bases, with 17 bases spanning the gap. The germline gives CDR1 SSHAT, CDR2 FNYEAQ (reference sequence). The CDR3 region is CASSPRTPRTEQFF. The CDR3 nucleotides are TGTGCCAGCAGCCCGCGGACTCCAAGAACTGAGCAGTTCTTC.

J is TRBJ2-7 and V is TRBV28; 8 bases are a match to TRBD1. With 6 bases clipped from V and 4 bases from J, the junction kept 8 bases outside the gene matches. The germline V gene has CDR1 MDHEN and CDR2 SYDVKM. The CDR3 loop spans 14 amino acids. The CDR3 DNA is TGTGCCAGCAGAACACAGGGGGTGACTTACGAGCAGTACTTC. Translation gives CASRTQGVTYEQYF. The full variable domain, its missing parts supplied by reference TRBV28 and TRBJ2-7, is DVKVTQSSRYLVKRTGEKVFLECVQDMDHENMFWYRQDPGLGLRLIYFSYDVKMKEKGDIPEGYSVSREKKERFSLILESASTNQTSMYLCASRTQGVTYEQYFGPGTRLTVT.

This clone was counted only a few times. The same CDR3 is also encoded by other DNA sequences in this sample. This chain uses TRBV7-2 with TRBJ2-7; D unresolved. The length of the CDR3 is 15 residues. Germline V gives CDR1 SGHTA, CDR2 FQGNSA. Trimming left V 1 base short and J 0 bases short, with 10 bases between. CDR3 sequence (DNA): TGTGCCAGCAGCTTAGGACAAAGTAGCTCCTACGAGCAGTACTTC. Its translation is CASSLGQSSSYEQYF.

This clone showed up just a few times. This CDR3 reads CSTGLGRYNEQFF. The CDR3 nucleotides read TGCAGCACGGGCTTGGGGCGTTACAATGAGCAGTTCTTC. The chain employs TRBV29-1 and TRBJ2-1, with D perhaps matching TRBD1 (5 bases). From germline, CDR1 is SQVTM and CDR2 ANQGSEA. The CDR3 has 13 amino acids. V was clipped by 8 bases and J by 4 bases, with 15 bases between them.

The chain recombines TRBV27 with TRBJ1-5; 7 positions match TRBD1. Losses at the gene ends were 8 bases for V and 0 bases for J; bases not matched to a gene: 1. CDR1 and CDR2 (germline): MNHEY, SMNVEV (reference sequence). This CDR3 comprises 13 residues. DNA of the CDR3: TGTGCCAGCGGGACAGTTAGCAATCAGCCCCAGCATTTT. It translates to CASGTVSNQPQHF.

This chain links TRBV5-4 with TRBJ2-2; 8 nucleotides agree with TRBD2. V lost 4 bases to trimming and J lost 4 bases; unmatched junction nucleotides: 6. In germline, CDR1 is SGHNT, CDR2 YYREEE (reference sequence). The CDR3 consists of 15 residues. The CDR3 coding sequence is TGTGCCAGCAGCCTTCGGAGCGGGAGCACCGGGGAGCTGTTTTTT. Its translation: CASSLRSGSTGELFF.

The chain recombines TRBV11-3 with TRBJ2-1, with 9 bases aligning to TRBD2. This CDR3 has 14 amino acids. Unmatched junction bases numbered 1, after V lost 1 base and J lost 6 bases. Germline CDR1 SGHNT, CDR2 YENEEA. The CDR3 loop is CASSLGGRGNEQFF. CDR3 nucleotide sequence: TGTGCCAGCAGCTTAGGCGGGAGGGGCAATGAGCAGTTCTTC. Variable domain in full (rest from reference TRBV11-3 and TRBJ2-1): EAGVVQSPRYKIIEKKQPVAFWCNPISGHNTLYWYLQNLGQGPELLIRYENEEAVDDSQLPKDRFSAERLKGVDSTLKIQPAELGDSAVYLCASSLGGRGNEQFFGPGTRLTVL.